The T cell receptor beta chain described here comes from a study of neurological immune-mediated disorders. Study conclusions and caveats: While HTLV-1-associated myelopathy showed the greatest TCR clonal expansion, multiple sclerosis showed the least, falling below healthy controls. None of the CDR3 amino acid sequences found in expanded clones was shared across subjects. This suggests that the TCR-beta repertoires were private in all groups.

2 million unsorted PBMCs were stored in RNAlater at -80 °C before RNA extraction. The authors produced cDNA by 5'RACE using 10-nucleotide random UMIs. TCRdb reanalysed the 5' RACE reads using MiXCR and keeps one entry per CDR3 protein. The table lists about 21,000 distinct CDR3 sequences, around 16% of them singletons. There are 17 residues in the CDR3. Trimming took 4 bases from V and 2 from J; bases not matched to a gene: 11. Per germline, CDR1 MNHNS and CDR2 SASEGT. In its sample, this clonotype was seen many times. No antigen is known for it. This chain connects TRBV6-1 to TRBJ2-7, with TRBD2 identical over 10 bases. The sequenced sample was PBMCs. The receptor was derived from a female donor with HTLV-1-associated myelopathy (HAM/TSP). The CDR3 DNA is TGTGCCAGCAGTGTAAGGGCTAGCGGGAGTCTTACCTACGAGCAGTACTTC. It specifies CASSVRASGSLTYEQYF.